Each of the 9 T cell receptor beta chains below was sequenced from the same sample in a study of CD8+ T cells in alopecia areata. In each case, RNA was isolated and then reverse transcribed into cDNA as the sequencing template. The table came from immunoSEQ multiplex PCR; TCRdb's copy has only in-frame clones and leaves some out. The specimen has more than 90,000 clones, none found just once. Sequencing was performed on lesional skin. These TCRs come from a C3H/HeJ mouse with alopecia areata. MHC haplotype of the mouse line: H2-k.

Ten or more counts support this clone. The germline and genes are mouse ones. The read is 4 residues too short to cover the CDR3 end, so that end is filled in from the germline J gene. The rearrangement uses TRBV13-3 and TRBJ2-3, with 8 bases that match TRBD2. V lost 5 bases and J lost 1; bases outside the gene matches: 6. CDR3 length equals 15 residues. CDR1 is NNHDY, CDR2 SYVADS, per germline. The part of the CDR3 DNA that was read is TGTGCCAGCAGATCTCTGGGGGGTGGTGCAGAA. Its protein is CASRSLGGGAE. The entire CDR3 protein reads CASRSLGGGAETLYF.

On this clone: Gene names refer to mouse genes. Coverage ceases 4 residues before the CDR3 finishes, and the germline J gene fills in the end. V usage is TRBV16 and J usage is TRBJ2-5; 9 nucleotides match TRBD1. Germline V gene lookup returns CDR1 SGHSA and CDR2 FRNQAP. CDR3 length: 16 residues. V shed 5 bases, J shed 1 base, and the junction held 7 bases outside the gene matches. CDR3 in amino acids: CASSPPDRGYQDTQYF. The sequenced part of the CDR3 DNA is TGTGCAAGCAGCCCCCCGGACAGGGGATACCAAGAC.

This clone was observed a few times. All gene names here are mouse names. The CDR3 end is not reached by the read, which stops 4 residues before it; the germline J gene fills it in. V is TRBV13-3 and J is TRBJ2-7; tentative D call: TRBD1 (6 bases). The germline V gene has CDR1 NNHDY and CDR2 SYVADS. The CDR3 covers 14 residues. V was pared by 4 bases and J by 0 bases, with 11 bases between. CDR3 residues: CASSPGQYSYEQYF. The sequenced CDR3 bases are TGTGCCAGCAGTCCGGGACAATACTCCTAT.

There are a few counts of this clone. Germline and genes here are mouse. Sequencing ends 4 residues short of the CDR3 end; the germline J gene provides the rest. V usage is TRBV13-3 and J usage is TRBJ2-3; 8 nucleotides agree with TRBD2. This CDR3 is built from 16 residues. Germline CDR1 is NNHDY and CDR2 is SYVADS. After removal of 3 bases from V and 0 bases from J, the junction contained 6 bases not matched to a gene. The DNA read from the CDR3 is TGTGCCAGCAGTGCGGCTGGGGGGTCTAGTGCAGAA. Its translation: CASSAAGGSSAE. The full CDR3 protein reads CASSAAGGSSAETLYF.

This clone has a count of ten or more. Gene names are mouse gene names. The read halts 4 residues ahead of the CDR3 end, with the missing end drawn from the germline J gene. J is TRBJ2-1 and V is TRBV13-3; weak D call: TRBD1 (5 bases). This CDR3 has 12 residues. Trimming shortened V by 5 bases and J by 4 bases, and 7 bases separated the two germline ends. CDR1 is NNHDY, CDR2 SYVADS, per germline. The sequenced part of the CDR3 DNA is TGTGCCAGCAGCCACAGGTATGCT. It encodes CASSHRYA. Given in full, the CDR3 is CASSHRYAEQFF.

There are a few counts of this clone. Genes and germline come from the mouse. The CDR3 is cut off 4 residues early in the read; its end comes from the germline J gene. The chain combines TRBV13-1 with TRBJ2-2; 10 bases are a match to TRBD1. The trim removed 2 bases at V and 4 bases at J, leaving 5 bases unmatched. The CDR3 contains 16 residues. Germline CDR1 and CDR2: NSHNY and SYGAGN. The sequenced part of the CDR3 DNA is TGTGCCAGCAGTGACCGGGACAGGGGAAGCACCGGG. Protein product: CASSDRDRGSTG. The entire CDR3 is CASSDRDRGSTGQLYF.

This clone was observed a few times. The genes and germline here are from mouse. The read finishes 4 residues shy of the CDR3 end, and the germline J gene is used to complete it. The genes are TRBV13-3 and TRBJ2-5; D gene ambiguous. The CDR3 contains 13 residues. Per the germline V gene, CDR1 is NNHDY and CDR2 is SYVADS. Trimming took 4 bases from V and 1 from J, leaving 7 bases between them. The DNA read from the CDR3 is TGTGCCAGCAGTAAACAACACCAAGAC. This encodes CASSKQHQD. The full CDR3 sequence reads CASSKQHQDTQYF.

This clone has a handful of counts. The genes are named according to mouse. Sequencing ends 4 residues short of the CDR3 end; the germline J gene provides the rest. The chain combines TRBV13-3 with TRBJ2-5; 7 bases fit TRBD1. The germline CDR1 and CDR2 sequences are NNHDY and SYVADS. The CDR3 length is 14 residues. CDR3 DNA (partial): TGTGCCAGCAGCGGGACAGAGGGCGGGGAC. As protein: CASSGTEGGD. The full CDR3 protein reads CASSGTEGGDTQYF. The complete variable domain, with remaining parts taken from reference TRBV13-3 and TRBJ2-5, reads EAAVTQSPRSKVAVTGGKVTLSCHQTNNHDYMYWYRQDTGHGLRLIHYSYVADSTEKGDIPDGYKASRPSQENFSLILELASLSQTAVYFCASSGTEGGDTQYFGPGTRLLVL.

Concerning this clone: Gene names and germline refer to mouse. Read sequence stops 4 residues before the CDR3 end, and the germline J gene provides the missing end. The chain recombines TRBV1 with TRBJ1-1; 7 bases are a match to TRBD1. Trimming at V came to 4 bases and at J to 1 base, leaving 6 bases not matched to a gene. The CDR3 extends over 15 amino acids. Looked up from germline, CDR1 is NSQYPW and CDR2 is LRSPGD (reference sequence). The part of the CDR3 DNA that was read is TGCACCTGCAGTGGTCGACAGGGAGGAAACACA. It translates to CTCSGRQGGNT. The entire CDR3 reads CTCSGRQGGNTEVFF.